A single sample gave rise to the 30 T cell receptor beta chains below, sequenced in a study of T cell repertoires in cytomegalovirus infection. TCRdb ran MiXCR on the reads and lists one entry per CDR3 protein. The top ten hold about an eighth of the sample, which has some 400,000 distinct CDR3 sequences, 25% to 40% seen once. The sequenced sample was PBMCs. These receptors all stem from a human donor in good health (CMV status not recorded). Some clones in this sample may be carry-over from other donors' samples.

This clonotype was recorded at least ten times. The J gene is TRBJ2-3, the V gene TRBV11-3; D may be TRBD1 or TRBD2 (5 bases each). The V gene lost 4 bases and the J gene lost 2 bases, with 16 bases spanning the gap. The CDR3 is 16 residues long. Germline V gene lookup returns CDR1 SGHNT and CDR2 YENEEA. Written as DNA, the CDR3 is TGTGCCAGCAGCTCATCCTATGGGACCCTCACAGATACGCAGTATTTT. It encodes CASSSSYGTLTDTQYF. The full variable domain, its missing parts supplied by reference TRBV11-3 and TRBJ2-3, is EAGVVQSPRYKIIEKKQPVAFWCNPISGHNTLYWYLQNLGQGPELLIRYENEEAVDDSQLPKDRFSAERLKGVDSTLKIQPAELGDSAVYLCASSSSYGTLTDTQYFGPGTRLTVL.

Turning to this clonotype: Compared with germline, one end of the junction differs, possibly owing to a read error. The rearrangement joins TRBV4-1 to TRBJ2-2; TRBD1 agrees at 9 bases. Germline V CDR1 and CDR2: MGHRA, YSYEKL. The CDR3 length is 13 residues. This chain's CDR3 is CASSQGRTGVLFF. The DNA of the CDR3 is TGCGCCAGCAGCCAAGGGCGGACAGGGGTGCTGTTTTTT.

This clonotype was detected a few times. CDR3 amino acids: CASIRDMNTEAFF. The DNA for the CDR3 is TGTGCCAGCATAAGGGACATGAACACTGAAGCTTTCTTT. The J gene is TRBJ1-1, the V gene TRBV2; D perhaps matches TRBD1 (6 bases). Trimming took off 7 bases at V and 0 bases at J, with 9 bases between the two ends. Germline-derived CDR1 and CDR2 are SNHLY and FYNNEI. This CDR3 contains 13 residues.

J is TRBJ2-2 and V is TRBV10-1, with TRBD2 identical over 9 bases. V shed 3 bases and J 8 bases; nucleotides not matched to a gene: 7. The CDR3 covers 15 residues. Germline loops: CDR1 WNHNN, CDR2 SYGVQD (reference sequence). Written as DNA, the CDR3 is TGCGCCAGCAGTGATGCTAGCGGGAACGGGGGGGAGCTGTTTTTT. Translation: CASSDASGNGGELFF.

Points on this clonotype: One base away lies a much larger clone, so this may be a sequencing read error. The gene calls are TRBV6-1 and TRBJ2-1; 9 bases line up with TRBD2. Germline V gene sequence: CDR1 MNHNS, CDR2 SASEGT. The CDR3 covers 15 residues. The V and J ends lost 5 bases and 12 bases, in that order; junction bases with no gene match: 14. CDR3 residues: CASSPGVAGVSVQFF. For the CDR3, the DNA is TGTGCCAGCAGTCCCGGGGTAGCGGGGGTGAGTGTGCAGTTCTTC.

The chain recombines TRBV20-1 with TRBJ1-4; D is ambiguous. The germline gives CDR1 DFQATT, CDR2 SNEGSKA (reference sequence). This CDR3 region has 11 residues. V shed 1 base and J shed 6 bases, with 3 bases lying between them. The CDR3 DNA reads as TGCAGTGCTAGAGGGTATGAAAAACTGTTTTTT. This sequence encodes CSARGYEKLFF.

This clonotype is a singleton in its sample. It may be a read error: a sequence one base away is much more abundant. This chain uses TRBV10-3 with TRBJ1-1; the D is unclear. This CDR3 has 14 amino acids. Germline lookup yields CDR1 ENHRY and CDR2 SYGVKD. V lost 2 bases, J lost 5 bases, and 12 bases lay in between. The CDR3 bases are TGTGCCATCAGTGAGCCGGCAGCTTCGACTGAAGCTTTCTTT. Encoded protein: CAISEPAASTEAFF.

This sequence joins TRBV5-6 and TRBJ2-5; TRBD1 matches 9 bases. Germline trimming cut 0 bases from V and 3 bases from J; bases unmatched to any gene: 3. Looked up from germline, CDR1 is SGHDT and CDR2 is YYEEEE. This CDR3 contains 15 residues. CDR3 sequence (DNA): TGTGCCAGCAGCTTGGTGGGACAGGGCGAAGAGACCCAGTACTTC. Amino acid sequence: CASSLVGQGEETQYF.

This clonotype was observed a handful of times. The genes are TRBV6-2 or TRBV6-3 and TRBJ2-2; 7 bases fit TRBD1. The CDR3 extends over 17 amino acids. The ends lost 8 bases at V and 2 bases at J; junction bases unmatched: 14. Germline CDR1 is MNHEY and CDR2 is SVGEGT. CDR3 loop: CASDPKRGLDNTGELFF. The CDR3 nucleotides are TGTGCCAGCGACCCGAAGAGGGGGCTGGACAACACCGGGGAGCTGTTTTTT.

Ten or more counts support this clonotype. This chain joins TRBV7-8 and TRBJ1-1, with no clear D. Deletions cut 0 bases from V and 7 bases from J, with 9 bases between. From germline, CDR1 is SGHVS and CDR2 FQNEAQ. This CDR3 has 13 amino acids. The CDR3 sequence: CASSLALLNEAFF. CDR3 nucleotides: TGTGCCAGCAGCTTAGCATTACTTAATGAAGCTTTCTTT.

This clonotype was picked up many times. The chain joins TRBV6-1 to TRBJ1-1; TRBD1 aligns across 7 bases. CDR1 is MNHNS, CDR2 SASEGT, per germline. This CDR3 spans 13 amino acids. V trimming: 0 bases; J trimming: 11 bases; junction bases outside the gene matches: 6. The CDR3 loop is CASSEAYRTGAFF. Here the CDR3 DNA reads TGTGCCAGCAGTGAAGCTTACCGGACAGGTGCTTTCTTT.

This clonotype was found a few times. J is TRBJ1-4 and V is TRBV27; TRBD1 agrees at 8 bases. Trimming at V came to 3 bases and at J to 10 bases, leaving 13 bases not matched to a gene. The CDR3 covers 16 residues. Germline CDR1 MNHEY, CDR2 SMNVEV (reference sequence). CDR3 sequence: CASSFGNGQGRAKLFF. DNA for the CDR3: TGTGCCAGCAGTTTTGGTAATGGACAGGGCCGGGCAAAACTGTTTTTT.

The V and J genes are TRBV6-5 and TRBJ1-2; possibly TRBD1 for D (5 bases). Trimming cost V 2 bases and J 3 bases, with 16 bases left between them. Per germline, CDR1 MNHEY and CDR2 SVGAGI. The CDR3 is made up of 16 amino acids. The CDR3 loop is CASSYAQGLFDYGYTF. Written as DNA, the CDR3 is TGTGCCAGCAGTTACGCCCAGGGACTCTTTGACTATGGCTACACCTTC.

The DNA for the CDR3 is TGCGCCAGCAGACTCAGACTAGCGGGGGCCCAAAGGGAGGACAATGAGCAGTTCTTC. Translation: CASRLRLAGAQREDNEQFF. This sequence joins TRBV23-1 and TRBJ2-1; 12 bases align to TRBD2. TRBV23-1 is given ORF status, its function remaining uncertain. V trimming: 6 bases; J trimming: 5 bases; junction bases outside the gene matches: 17. The CDR3 is made up of 19 amino acids.

This rearrangement joins TRBV6-6 to TRBJ1-4; the D gene is possibly TRBD1 (6 bases). The germline V and J ends were trimmed by 1 base and 5 bases, with 14 bases remaining between them. Germline V gene sequence: CDR1 MNHNY, CDR2 SVGAGI (reference sequence). CDR3 length: 16 amino acids. This chain's CDR3 is CASSYWTGQGNEKLFF. Written as DNA, the CDR3 is TGTGCCAGCAGTTACTGGACGGGTCAGGGGAATGAAAAACTGTTTTTT.

The chain has TRBV4-1 and TRBJ1-4; possible D gene TRBD1, 6 bases. Germline V lookup: CDR1 MGHRA, CDR2 YSYEKL. The V and J ends lost 6 bases and 7 bases respectively, with 15 bases between them. The CDR3 spans 14 residues. The chain's CDR3 is CASRKTGRGEKLFF. CDR3 bases: TGCGCCAGCAGAAAGACAGGCCGAGGTGAAAAACTGTTTTTT.

The chain has TRBV19 and TRBJ1-2, with 7 bases that match TRBD1. V was clipped by 4 bases and J by 9 bases; unmatched bases: 14. Germline CDR1 is LNHDA and CDR2 is SQIVND (reference sequence). The CDR3 has 15 amino acids. The DNA for the CDR3 is TGTGCCAGTAGTACTCGGGACAGAGGTGACGTTCGCTACACCTTC. Amino acids: CASSTRDRGDVRYTF.

V usage is TRBV5-1 and J usage is TRBJ1-2, with 8 bases identical to TRBD1. This CDR3 spans 12 amino acids. Germline-derived CDR1 and CDR2 are SGHRS and YFSETQ. V lost 6 bases and J lost 8; bases outside the gene matches: 6. As DNA, the CDR3 is TGCGCCAGCACCGGGACAGGATACGGCTACACCTTC. It is translated as CASTGTGYGYTF. The full variable domain, its missing parts supplied by reference TRBV5-1 and TRBJ1-2, is KAGVTQTPRYLIKTRGQQVTLSCSPISGHRSVSWYQQTPGQGLQFLFEYFSETQRNKGNFPGRFSGRQFSNSRSEMNVSTLELGDSALYLCASTGTGYGYTFGSGTRLTVV.

There are a few counts of this clonotype. This chain uses TRBV5-4 with TRBJ2-1, with 9 bases that match TRBD2. Germline CDR1 is SGHNT and CDR2 is YYREEE (reference sequence). Trimming cost V 2 bases and J 7 bases; bases outside gene matches: 7. The CDR3 has 15 residues. The CDR3 loop is CASSFGAGGLNEQFF. The CDR3 DNA reads as TGTGCCAGCAGCTTCGGGGCGGGGGGGTTGAATGAGCAGTTCTTC.

The table lists this clonotype with a few counts. The gene calls are TRBV12-3 or TRBV12-4 and TRBJ2-7; D is unresolved. There are 13 residues in the CDR3. V was trimmed by 3 bases and J by 0 bases, leaving 6 bases between them. Here the CDR3 reads CASSFHYSYEQYF. The CDR3 coding sequence is TGTGCCAGCAGTTTCCACTACTCCTACGAGCAGTACTTC.

In its sample, this clonotype was seen a few times. The gene calls are TRBV5-4 and TRBJ2-5; TRBD1 matches at 8 bases. Germline CDR1 and CDR2: SGHNT and YYREEE (reference sequence). V was clipped by 4 bases and J by 5 bases; unmatched bases: 10. The CDR3 loop spans 15 amino acids. The CDR3 loop reads CASSQTGQGGETQYF. CDR3 DNA: TGTGCCAGCAGCCAAACCGGACAGGGTGGCGAGACCCAGTACTTC.

This chain connects TRBV3-1 to TRBJ1-2; TRBD1 is a possible D gene (5 bases). CDR1 is LGHDT and CDR2 is YNNKEL in the germline V gene (reference sequence). The CDR3 covers 16 residues. Between the trimmed V and J ends, which lost 0 bases and 8 bases, there was a span of 19 bases. The CDR3 loop reads CASSQESGYGVSGYTF. The CDR3 bases are TGTGCCAGCAGCCAAGAGTCAGGGTATGGCGTCTCAGGCTACACCTTC.

At least ten counts were recorded for this clonotype. The chain joins TRBV12-3 or TRBV12-4 to TRBJ2-1; 8 bases are a match to TRBD2. The J segment lost 4 bases and the V segment lost 3 bases, leaving 5 bases of the junction unmatched. The CDR3 covers 15 residues. CDR3 sequence (DNA): TGTGCCAGCAGTTTTGCGGGGGGCCCTTACAATGAGCAGTTCTTC. Translating gives CASSFAGGPYNEQFF.

J is TRBJ2-7 and V is TRBV4-2, with 8 bases matching TRBD1. Germline-derived CDR1 and CDR2 are LGHNA and YNFKEQ. The CDR3 runs to 14 residues. The V gene end was trimmed by 6 bases and the J gene end by 5 bases; junction bases not matched to a gene: 9. CDR3 nucleotides: TGTGCCAGCAGACCGGGACAGGTTGCCCACGAGCAGTACTTC. Protein: CASRPGQVAHEQYF.

This clonotype was picked up a small number of times. The J gene is TRBJ2-7, the V gene TRBV12-3 or TRBV12-4, with unresolved D. Trimming shortened V by 3 bases and J by 9 bases, and 12 bases separated the two germline ends. This CDR3 has 12 residues. This CDR3 reads CASSLGPSGQYF. CDR3 DNA sequence: TGTGCCAGCAGTTTGGGCCCCTCTGGGCAGTACTTC.

This clonotype was seen a few times. The chain couples TRBV25-1 to TRBJ1-6; D remains unclear. Trimming cost V 3 bases and J 8 bases, with 8 bases left between them. CDR1 and CDR2 from the germline V gene are MGHDK and SYGVNS. CDR3 length equals 13 residues. The CDR3 sequence is CASSECGYSPLHF. DNA for the CDR3: TGTGCCAGCAGTGAGTGTGGGTATTCACCCCTCCACTTT.

The gene calls are TRBV6-2 or TRBV6-3 and TRBJ2-6; D uncertain. The V gene's germline CDR1 is MNHEY and CDR2 SVGEGT. The CDR3 has 19 amino acids. The V gene lost 2 bases and the J gene lost 0 bases, with 17 bases spanning the gap. This chain's CDR3 is CASSYVIGSRSSGANVLTF. DNA of the CDR3: TGTGCCAGCAGTTACGTGATAGGCAGTCGTTCCTCTGGGGCCAACGTCCTGACTTTC.

V is TRBV4-2 and J is TRBJ1-1; TRBD1 aligns across 7 bases. J lost 11 bases, V lost 3 bases, and 9 bases had no gene match. This CDR3 has 13 amino acids. The germline V gene has CDR1 LGHNA and CDR2 YNFKEQ. CDR3 DNA sequence: TGTGCCAGCAGCCAGGAAGACAGGGTGAATGCTTTCTTT. Its translation is CASSQEDRVNAFF.

V gene TRBV5-5 combines with J gene TRBJ1-2; weak D call: TRBD1 (5 bases). Germline CDR1 reads SGHKS; CDR2 reads YYEKEE (reference sequence). The CDR3 length is 15 residues. With 4 bases removed from V and 2 bases from J, the gap between germline ends came to 15 bases. The CDR3 bases are TGTGCCAGCAGCCGCGTAGGGGAGGGCAACTATGGCTACACCTTC. Translating it yields CASSRVGEGNYGYTF.

The chain employs TRBV6-1 and TRBJ1-5; the D gene is possibly TRBD1 (6 bases). The germline V gene has CDR1 MNHNS and CDR2 SASEGT. The ends were cut back, 4 bases at V and 3 bases at J, with 10 bases in the middle. This CDR3 has 14 amino acids. The DNA for the CDR3 is TGTGCCAGCAGTGCGACAGGCAACAATCAGCCCCAGCATTTT. Translation: CASSATGNNQPQHF.